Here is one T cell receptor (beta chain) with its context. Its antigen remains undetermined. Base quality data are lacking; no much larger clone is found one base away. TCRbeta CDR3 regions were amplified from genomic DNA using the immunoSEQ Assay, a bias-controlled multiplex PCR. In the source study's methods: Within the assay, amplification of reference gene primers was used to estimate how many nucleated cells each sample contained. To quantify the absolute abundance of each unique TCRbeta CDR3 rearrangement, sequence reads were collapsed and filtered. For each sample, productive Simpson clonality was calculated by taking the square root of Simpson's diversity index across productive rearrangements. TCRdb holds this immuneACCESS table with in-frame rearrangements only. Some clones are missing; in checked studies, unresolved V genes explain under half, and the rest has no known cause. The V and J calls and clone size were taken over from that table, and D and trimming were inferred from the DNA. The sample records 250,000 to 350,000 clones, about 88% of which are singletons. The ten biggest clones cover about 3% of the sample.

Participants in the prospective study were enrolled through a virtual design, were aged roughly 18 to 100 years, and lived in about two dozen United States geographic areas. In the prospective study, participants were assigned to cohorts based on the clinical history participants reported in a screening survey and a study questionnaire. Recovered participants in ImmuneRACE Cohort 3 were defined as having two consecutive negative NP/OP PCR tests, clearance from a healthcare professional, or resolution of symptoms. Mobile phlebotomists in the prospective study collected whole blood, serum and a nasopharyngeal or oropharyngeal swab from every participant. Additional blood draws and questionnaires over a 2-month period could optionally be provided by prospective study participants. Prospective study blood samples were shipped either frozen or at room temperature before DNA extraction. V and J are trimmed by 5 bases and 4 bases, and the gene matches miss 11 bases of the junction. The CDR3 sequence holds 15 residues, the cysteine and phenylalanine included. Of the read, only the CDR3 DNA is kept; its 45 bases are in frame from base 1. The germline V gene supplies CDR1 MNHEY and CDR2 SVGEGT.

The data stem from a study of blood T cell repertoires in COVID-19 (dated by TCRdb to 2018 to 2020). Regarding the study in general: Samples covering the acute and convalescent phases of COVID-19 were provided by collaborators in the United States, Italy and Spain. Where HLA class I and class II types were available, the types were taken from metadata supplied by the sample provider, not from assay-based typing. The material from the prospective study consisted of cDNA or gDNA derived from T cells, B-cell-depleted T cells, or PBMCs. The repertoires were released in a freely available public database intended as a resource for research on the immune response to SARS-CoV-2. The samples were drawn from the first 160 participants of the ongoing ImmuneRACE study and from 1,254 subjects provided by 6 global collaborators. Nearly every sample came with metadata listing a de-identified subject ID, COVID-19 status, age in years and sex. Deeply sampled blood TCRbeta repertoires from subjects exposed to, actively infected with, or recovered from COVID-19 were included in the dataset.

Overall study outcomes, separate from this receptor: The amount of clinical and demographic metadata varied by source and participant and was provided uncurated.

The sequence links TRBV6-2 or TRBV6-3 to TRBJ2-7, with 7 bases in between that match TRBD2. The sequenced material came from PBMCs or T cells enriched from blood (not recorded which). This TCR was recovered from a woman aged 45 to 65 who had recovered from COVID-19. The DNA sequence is TGTGCCAGCAGTGCCGCGGGCGGGAGTGGTTACGAGCAGTACTTC. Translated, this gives CASSAAGGSGYEQYF.